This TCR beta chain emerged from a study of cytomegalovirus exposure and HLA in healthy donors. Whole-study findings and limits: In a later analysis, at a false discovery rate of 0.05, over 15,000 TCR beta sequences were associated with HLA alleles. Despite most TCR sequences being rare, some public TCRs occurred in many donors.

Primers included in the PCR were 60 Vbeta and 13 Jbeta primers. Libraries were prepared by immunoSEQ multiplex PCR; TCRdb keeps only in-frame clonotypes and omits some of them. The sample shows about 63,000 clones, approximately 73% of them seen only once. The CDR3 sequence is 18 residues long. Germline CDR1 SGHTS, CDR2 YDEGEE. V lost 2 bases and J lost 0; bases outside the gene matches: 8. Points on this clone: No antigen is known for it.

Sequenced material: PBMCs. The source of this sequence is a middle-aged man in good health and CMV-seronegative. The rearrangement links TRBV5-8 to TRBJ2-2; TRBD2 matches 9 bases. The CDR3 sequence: CASSLAGLAVANTGELFF. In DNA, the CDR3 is TGTGCCAGCAGCTTAGCGGGACTAGCAGTTGCGAACACCGGGGAGCTGTTTTTT.